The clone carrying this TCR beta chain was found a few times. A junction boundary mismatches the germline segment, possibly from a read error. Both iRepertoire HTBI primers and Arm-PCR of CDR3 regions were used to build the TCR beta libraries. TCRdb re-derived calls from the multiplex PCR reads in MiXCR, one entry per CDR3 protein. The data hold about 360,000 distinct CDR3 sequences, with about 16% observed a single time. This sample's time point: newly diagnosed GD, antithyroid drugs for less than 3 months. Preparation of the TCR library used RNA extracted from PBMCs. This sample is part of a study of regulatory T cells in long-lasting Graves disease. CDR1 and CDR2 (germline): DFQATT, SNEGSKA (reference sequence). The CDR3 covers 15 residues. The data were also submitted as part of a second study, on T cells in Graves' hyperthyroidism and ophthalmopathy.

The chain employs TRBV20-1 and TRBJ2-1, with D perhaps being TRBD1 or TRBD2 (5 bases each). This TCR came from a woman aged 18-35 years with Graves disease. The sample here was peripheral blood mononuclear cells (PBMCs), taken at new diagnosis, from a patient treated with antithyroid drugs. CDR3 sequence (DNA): TGCAGTGCTAGGCCCCGGGACCAAGGTTACAATGAGCAGCTCTTC. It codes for CSARPRDQGYNEQLF.